The 21 T cell receptor beta chains below come from one sample, sequenced in a study of blood T cells in healthy people across ages. Next came a second PCR, run for about 7 to 11 cycles, which used a sample-barcoded 5' primer along with a J-beta primer mix. TCRdb re-called the 5' RACE reads through MiXCR, storing one row per CDR3 protein. The sample consists of roughly 640,000 distinct CDR3 sequences, about 30% of them appearing once. Specimen: blood. Every receptor here comes from an elderly woman in good health.

A few counts support this clonotype. V is TRBV24-1 and J is TRBJ1-5; a weak D match, TRBD1 (5 bases). Germline CDR1 KGHDR, CDR2 SFDVKD. The CDR3 consists of 14 residues. V gave up 3 bases and J gave up 8 bases, with 13 bases separating them. The CDR3 bases are TGTGCCACCAGTGATCCGGGACCGTCCGAGCCCCAGCATTTT. It specifies CATSDPGPSEPQHF.

In its sample, this clonotype was seen many times. V usage is TRBV3-1 and J usage is TRBJ2-1, with 9 bases lining up with TRBD2. Germline assignment: CDR1 LGHDT and CDR2 YNNKEL (reference sequence). The length of the CDR3 is 15 residues. The J segment lost 9 bases and the V segment lost 1 base, leaving 7 bases of the junction unmatched. This chain's CDR3 is CASSQARGGAAEQFF. In DNA form, the CDR3 reads TGTGCCAGCAGCCAAGCCCGCGGGGGGGCCGCTGAGCAGTTCTTC.

This clonotype was seen repeatedly, ten times or more. The chain combines TRBV7-3 with TRBJ2-1, with D perhaps TRBD1 (7 bases). CDR3 size: 17 residues. V was trimmed by 4 bases and J by 10 bases, leaving 26 bases between them. Germline loops: CDR1 SGHTA, CDR2 FQGTGA. The CDR3 region is CASSSSSRDRGGREQFF. The CDR3 coding sequence is TGTGCCAGCAGCTCATCATCCCGGGACAGAGGGGGGCGGGAGCAGTTCTTC.

V is TRBV7-9 and J is TRBJ2-3; TRBD1 aligns across 8 bases. Trimming cost V 3 bases and J 6 bases; bases outside gene matches: 8. Germline values: CDR1 SEHNR, CDR2 FQNEAQ (reference sequence). The CDR3 covers 15 residues. The CDR3, as DNA: TGTGCCAGCAGCTTGTGGGACAGGCCATATGATACGCAGTATTTT. Translating gives CASSLWDRPYDTQYF. Based on the CDR3 plus reference TRBV7-9 and TRBJ2-3, the full variable domain is DTGVSQNPRHKITKRGQNVTFRCDPISEHNRLYWYRQTLGQGPEFLTYFQNEAQLEKSRLLSDRFSAERPKGSFSTLEIQRTEQGDSAMYLCASSLWDRPYDTQYFGPGTRLTVL.

The chain couples TRBV29-1 to TRBJ1-4; D perhaps matches TRBD1 (6 bases). Germline V gene lookup returns CDR1 SQVTM and CDR2 ANQGSEA. The germline V and J ends were trimmed by 2 bases and 5 bases, with 12 bases remaining between them. The CDR3 has 14 residues. The CDR3 DNA reads as TGCAGCGTTGAATTCCCAGGGGAAAATGAAAAACTGTTTTTT. Translated, it gives CSVEFPGENEKLFF.

Details on this clonotype: The junction does not match germline at one end; this may be a read error. The rearrangement joins TRBV7-2 to TRBJ1-6; D call uncertain. This CDR3 is built from 14 residues. Germline CDR1 is SGHTA and CDR2 is FQGNSA. In nucleotides, the CDR3 is TGTGCCAGCAGCTTTCCCCTAATTGGTTCACCCCCCCACTTT. Translation gives CASSFPLIGSPPHF.

The chain recombines TRBV13 with TRBJ2-4, with 10 bases aligning to TRBD1. This CDR3 has 16 amino acids. V shed 4 bases and J 1 base; nucleotides not matched to a gene: 4. Germline values: CDR1 PRHDT, CDR2 FYEKMQ (reference sequence). For the CDR3, the DNA is TGTGCCAGCAGCTCGCCGGGACAGGGGGCCAAAAACATTCAGTACTTC. This codes for CASSSPGQGAKNIQYF.

This clonotype was counted ten times or more. The rearrangement links TRBV12-3 or TRBV12-4 to TRBJ2-6; 9 nucleotides agree with TRBD1. The CDR3 is made up of 16 amino acids. V dropped 4 bases and J dropped 0; count of bases not matched to a gene: 1. CDR3 coding DNA: TGTGCCAGCAGTTCGACAGGGGGCTCTGGGGCCAACGTCCTGACTTTC. This translates into CASSSTGGSGANVLTF.

The table lists this clonotype with a few counts. The V call is TRBV10-3, the J call TRBJ2-1; tentatively, D is TRBD1 or TRBD2 (6 bases each). The V gene lost 1 base and the J gene lost 0 bases, with 13 bases spanning the gap. This CDR3 comprises 17 residues. Germline V lookup: CDR1 ENHRY, CDR2 SYGVKD. CDR3 residues: CAISELRGTSSYNEQFF. The CDR3 DNA reads as TGTGCCATCAGTGAGTTACGGGGGACAAGCTCCTACAATGAGCAGTTCTTC.

The V and J genes are TRBV7-8 and TRBJ2-5; perhaps TRBD1 as D (6 bases). Germline V gene lookup returns CDR1 SGHVS and CDR2 FQNEAQ. The V gene lost 8 bases and the J gene lost 1 base, with 17 bases spanning the gap. CDR3 length: 15 amino acids. The CDR3 protein is CASLLLGGFQETQYF. Here the CDR3 DNA reads TGTGCCAGCCTCCTACTAGGGGGATTCCAAGAGACCCAGTACTTC.

J is TRBJ2-5 and V is TRBV7-2; unclear D gene. From germline, CDR1 is SGHTA and CDR2 FQGNSA. The V gene lost 2 bases and the J gene lost 3 bases, with 10 bases spanning the gap. The CDR3 is 14 residues long. CDR3: CASSLWAAEETQYF. CDR3 bases: TGTGCCAGCAGCTTATGGGCAGCTGAAGAGACCCAGTACTTC.

Note on this clonotype: Being one base from a much bigger clone, this may be a read error. This chain links TRBV9 with TRBJ2-3, with TRBD2 matching 7 bases. The ends lost 4 bases at V and 5 bases at J; junction bases unmatched: 13. The CDR3 runs 16 residues. CDR1 is SGDLS, CDR2 YYNGEE, per germline. CDR3: CASSSPSGAVQDTQYF. The CDR3 DNA reads as TGTGCCAGCAGCTCTCCGAGCGGGGCGGTTCAAGATACGCAGTATTTT.

This clonotype was detected only a few times. The chain uses TRBV5-6 and TRBJ1-6; the match to TRBD1 covers 8 bases. Trimming removed 4 bases from V and 8 bases from J; junction bases left unmatched: 2. From germline, CDR1 is SGHDT and CDR2 YYEEEE. The CDR3 is 13 amino acids. This CDR3 is CASSTGGYSPLHF. CDR3 coding DNA: TGTGCCAGCAGCACAGGGGGGTATTCACCCCTCCACTTT.

This clonotype was picked up a small number of times. This sequence joins TRBV10-3 and TRBJ1-2, with D unclear. Deletions cut 2 bases from V and 6 bases from J, with 13 bases between. Germline CDR1 ENHRY, CDR2 SYGVKD. This CDR3 is 14 amino acids long. CDR3 loop: CAISELRGRDGYTF. The CDR3 DNA follows: TGTGCCATCAGTGAGCTAAGAGGGCGAGATGGCTACACCTTC.

This clonotype was seen many times. V usage is TRBV7-2 and J usage is TRBJ2-1; maybe TRBD1 (5 bases). The ends were cut back, 5 bases at V and 5 bases at J, with 25 bases in the middle. Germline assignment: CDR1 SGHTA and CDR2 FQGNSA. CDR3 length equals 18 residues. The CDR3: CASSHSIARGFANNEQFF. CDR3 bases: TGTGCCAGCAGCCACTCTATTGCTAGGGGCTTTGCTAACAATGAGCAGTTCTTC.

This clonotype was counted a single time. CDR3 in DNA: TGTGCCACCAGACAGGGGTATGGGCAGCCCCAGCATTTT. As protein: CATRQGYGQPQHF. The chain has TRBV6-5 and TRBJ1-5; 8 bases agree with TRBD1. Unmatched junction bases numbered 9, after V lost 10 bases and J lost 7 bases. Germline CDR1 reads MNHEY; CDR2 reads SVGAGI. This CDR3 spans 13 amino acids.

This clonotype turned up a few times. The chain couples TRBV27 to TRBJ1-2; 7 nucleotides align to TRBD1. There are 16 residues in the CDR3. The V gene's germline CDR1 is MNHEY and CDR2 SMNVEV (reference sequence). The trim removed 0 bases at V and 8 bases at J, leaving 12 bases unmatched. The CDR3 DNA is TGTGCCAGCAGTTTATCTGGTCCAGGGGGGGGGCAAGGCTACACCTTC. Its protein product is CASSLSGPGGGQGYTF.

This clonotype occurred many times. V usage is TRBV2 and J usage is TRBJ2-1; either TRBD1 or TRBD2 may supply D (5 bases each). From germline, CDR1 is SNHLY and CDR2 FYNNEI. V was pared by 6 bases and J by 6 bases, with 18 bases between. This CDR3 contains 15 residues. Here the CDR3 DNA reads TGTGCCAGCAGGGAAAGGGGCGTGGGGGTCAATGAGCAGTTCTTC. Its translation is CASRERGVGVNEQFF. The full variable domain, completed using reference TRBV2 and TRBJ2-1, is EPEVTQTPSHQVTQMGQEVILRCVPISNHLYFYWYRQILGQKVEFLVSFYNNEISEKSEIFDDQFSVERPDGSNFTLKIRSTKLEDSAMYFCASRERGVGVNEQFFGPGTRLTVL.

The chain uses TRBV6-6 and TRBJ1-2; 8 bases are shared with TRBD1. The V and J ends lost 8 bases and 7 bases, in that order; junction bases with no gene match: 15. The CDR3 has 15 amino acids. CDR1 is MNHNY and CDR2 is SVGAGI in the germline V gene (reference sequence). The CDR3 protein is CASSFSSQGAGGYTF. Written as DNA, the CDR3 is TGTGCCAGCTCTTTCAGCTCCCAGGGGGCCGGTGGCTACACCTTC.

The gene calls are TRBV21-1 and TRBJ2-6; no DNA check was done on the table's D call, TRBD1. TRBV21-1 counts as a pseudogene. The CDR3 runs to 19 residues. The CDR3 spells CATSLEPGTVLSGANVLTF. CDR3 in DNA: TGTGCCACCTCGTTAGAACCCGGGACAGTCCTCTCTGGGGCCAACGTCCTGACTTTC.

Turning to this clonotype: One end of the junction does not line up with germline, which may come from a read error. CDR3 in amino acids: CASSQERTSFTDAQYF. CDR3 DNA sequence: TGCGCCAGCAGCCAAGAGCGTACTTCCTTCACAGATGCGCAGTATTTT. The gene calls are TRBV4-3 and TRBJ2-3; unclear D gene. Looked up from germline, CDR1 is LGHNA and CDR2 is YSLEER. The CDR3 has 16 amino acids.